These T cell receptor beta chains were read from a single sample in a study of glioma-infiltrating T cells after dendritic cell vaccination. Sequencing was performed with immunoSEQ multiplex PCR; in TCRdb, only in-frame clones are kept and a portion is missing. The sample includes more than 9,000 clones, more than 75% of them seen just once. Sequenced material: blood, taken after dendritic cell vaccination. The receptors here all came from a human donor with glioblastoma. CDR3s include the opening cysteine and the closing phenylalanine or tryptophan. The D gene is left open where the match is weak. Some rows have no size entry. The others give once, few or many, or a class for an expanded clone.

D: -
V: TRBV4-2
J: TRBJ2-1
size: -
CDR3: CASSQNLVGEQFF
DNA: TGTGCCAGCAGCCAAAACTTAGTTGGTGAGCAGTTCTTC

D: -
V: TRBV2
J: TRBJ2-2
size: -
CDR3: CASSEERGRGVGELFF
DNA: TGTGCCAGCAGTGAAGAGAGGGGCAGGGGCGTCGGGGAGCTGTTTTTT

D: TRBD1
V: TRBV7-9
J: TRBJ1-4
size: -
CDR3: CASSGGQGLREKLFF
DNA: TGTGCCAGCAGTGGAGGACAGGGGTTACGTGAAAAACTGTTTTTT

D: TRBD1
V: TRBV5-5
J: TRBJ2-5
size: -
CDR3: CASSWGTGTGGETQYF
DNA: TGTGCCAGCAGCTGGGGGACCGGGACAGGAGGAGAGACCCAGTACTTC

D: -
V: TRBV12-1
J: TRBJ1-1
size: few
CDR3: CASSLDSPGNTEAFF
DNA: TGTGCCAGCAGCTTGGACTCGCCGGGCAACACTGAAGCTTTCTTT

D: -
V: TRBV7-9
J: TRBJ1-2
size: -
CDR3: CASSLVGSPSYTF
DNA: TGTGCCAGCAGCTTAGTTGGGAGTCCAAGCTACACCTTC

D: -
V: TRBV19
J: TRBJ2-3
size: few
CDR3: CASSITTRDTQYF
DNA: TGTGCCAGTAGTATTACGACTAGAGATACGCAGTATTTT

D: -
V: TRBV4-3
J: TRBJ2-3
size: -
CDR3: CASSQDTGTNTQYF
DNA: TGCGCCAGCAGCCAAGATACAGGGACAAATACGCAGTATTTT

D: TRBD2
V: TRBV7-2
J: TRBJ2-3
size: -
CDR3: CASSVAGEGVAGTDTQYF
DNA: TGTGCCAGCAGCGTAGCGGGAGAGGGGGTAGCTGGCACAGATACGCAGTATTTT

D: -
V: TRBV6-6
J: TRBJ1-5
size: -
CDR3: CASSPREVWPQHF
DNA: TGTGCCAGCAGTCCCCGTGAGGTTTGGCCCCAGCATTTT

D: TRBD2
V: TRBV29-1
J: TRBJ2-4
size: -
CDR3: CSVWRETNIQYF
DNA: TGCAGCGTATGGCGGGAGACCAACATTCAGTACTTC

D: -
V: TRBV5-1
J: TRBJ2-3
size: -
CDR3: CASKTKGAGDYTDTQYF
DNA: TGCGCCAGCAAAACAAAAGGGGCAGGGGACTACACAGATACGCAGTATTTT

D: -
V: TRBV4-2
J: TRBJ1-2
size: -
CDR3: CASSQDQQGSGYTF
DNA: TGTGCCAGCAGCCAAGATCAACAGGGCTCTGGCTACACCTTC

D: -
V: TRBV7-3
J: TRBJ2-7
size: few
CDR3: CASSSHPGAYEQYF
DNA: TGTGCCAGCAGCTCCCACCCGGGGGCCTACGAGCAGTACTTC

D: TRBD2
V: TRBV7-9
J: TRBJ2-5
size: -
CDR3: CASSQRDWQETQYF
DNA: TGTGCCAGCAGCCAGCGGGACTGGCAAGAGACCCAGTACTTC

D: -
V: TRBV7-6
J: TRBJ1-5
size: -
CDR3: CASSLVEGQPQHF
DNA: TGTGCCAGCAGCTTAGTGGAGGGGCAGCCCCAGCATTTT

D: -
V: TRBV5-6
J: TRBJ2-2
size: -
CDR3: CASSLTGLTRELFF
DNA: TGTGCCAGCAGCTTGACAGGGCTAACCAGGGAGCTGTTTTTT

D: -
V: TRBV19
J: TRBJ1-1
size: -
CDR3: CASSKRLRAMNTEAFF
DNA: TGTGCCAGTAGTAAACGACTCAGGGCTATGAACACTGAAGCTTTCTTT

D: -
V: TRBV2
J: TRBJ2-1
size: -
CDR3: CASSAQVGGEQFF
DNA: TGTGCCAGCAGTGCCCAAGTCGGCGGTGAGCAGTTCTTC

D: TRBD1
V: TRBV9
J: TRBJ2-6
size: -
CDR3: CASSLHHRGPGANVLTF
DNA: TGTGCCAGCAGCCTCCATCACAGGGGGCCTGGGGCCAACGTCCTGACTTTC

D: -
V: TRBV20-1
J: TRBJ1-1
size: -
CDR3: CSAPRDTEAFF
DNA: TGCAGTGCTCCCCGGGACACTGAAGCTTTCTTT

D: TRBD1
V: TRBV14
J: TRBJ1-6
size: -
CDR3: CASSQDIRTGLNSPLHF
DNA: TGTGCCAGCAGCCAAGATATCCGGACAGGGCTAAATTCACCCCTCCACTTT

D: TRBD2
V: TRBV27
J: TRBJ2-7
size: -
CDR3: CASRRGLAGAYEQYF
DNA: TGTGCCAGCAGACGCGGACTAGCGGGTGCCTACGAGCAGTACTTC

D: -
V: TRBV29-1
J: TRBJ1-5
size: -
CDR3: CSVDGGSNQPQHF
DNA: TGCAGCGTTGATGGGGGGAGCAATCAGCCCCAGCATTTT

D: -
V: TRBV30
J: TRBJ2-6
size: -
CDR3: CAWTQDSGANVLTF
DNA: TGTGCCTGGACTCAGGACTCTGGGGCCAACGTCCTGACTTTC

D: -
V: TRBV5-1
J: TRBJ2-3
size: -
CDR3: CASSWKTGSTDTQYF
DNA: TGCGCCAGCAGCTGGAAGACAGGAAGCACAGATACGCAGTATTTT

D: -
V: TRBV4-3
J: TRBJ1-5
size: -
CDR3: CASSQLWRGALNQPQHF
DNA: TGCGCCAGCAGCCAACTGTGGCGGGGGGCCCTCAATCAGCCCCAGCATTTT

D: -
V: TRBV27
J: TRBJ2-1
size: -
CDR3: CASSLSAADGYNEQFF
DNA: TGTGCCAGCAGTTTATCGGCAGCGGATGGCTACAATGAGCAGTTCTTC

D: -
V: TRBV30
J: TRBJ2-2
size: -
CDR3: CAWTIGQSNTGELFF
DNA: TGTGCCTGGACGATAGGACAGTCGAACACCGGGGAGCTGTTTTTT

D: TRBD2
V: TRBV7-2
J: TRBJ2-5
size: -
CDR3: CASSFTSGMGEQYF
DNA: TGTGCCAGCAGCTTCACTAGCGGGATGGGGGAGCAGTACTTC

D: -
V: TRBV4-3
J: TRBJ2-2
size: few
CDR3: CASSHAGSTGELFF
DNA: TGCGCCAGCAGCCACGCAGGTAGCACCGGGGAGCTGTTTTTT